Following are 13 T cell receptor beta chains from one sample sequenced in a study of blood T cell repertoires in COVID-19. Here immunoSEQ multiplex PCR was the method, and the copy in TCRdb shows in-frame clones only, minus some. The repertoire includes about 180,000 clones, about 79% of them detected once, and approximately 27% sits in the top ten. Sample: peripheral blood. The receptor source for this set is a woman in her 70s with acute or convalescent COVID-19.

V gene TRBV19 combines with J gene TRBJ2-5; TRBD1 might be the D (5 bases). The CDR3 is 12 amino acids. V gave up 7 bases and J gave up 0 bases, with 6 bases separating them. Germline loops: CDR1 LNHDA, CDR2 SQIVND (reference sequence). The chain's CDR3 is CASKGNQETQYF. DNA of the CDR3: TGTGCCAGTAAGGGGAACCAAGAGACCCAGTACTTC.

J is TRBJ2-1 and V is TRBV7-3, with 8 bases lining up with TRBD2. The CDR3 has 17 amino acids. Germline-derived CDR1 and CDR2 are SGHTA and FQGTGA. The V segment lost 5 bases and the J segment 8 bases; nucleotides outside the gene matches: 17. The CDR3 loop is CASSKLPGLATRDEQFF. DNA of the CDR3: TGTGCCAGCAGCAAACTACCCGGACTAGCCACACGGGATGAGCAGTTCTTC.

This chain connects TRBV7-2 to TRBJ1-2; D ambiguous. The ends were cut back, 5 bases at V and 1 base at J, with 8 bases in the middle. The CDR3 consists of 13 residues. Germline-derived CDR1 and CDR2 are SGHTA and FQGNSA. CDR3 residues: CASSPSGNYGYTF. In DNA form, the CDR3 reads TGTGCCAGCAGCCCTTCGGGTAACTATGGCTACACCTTC.

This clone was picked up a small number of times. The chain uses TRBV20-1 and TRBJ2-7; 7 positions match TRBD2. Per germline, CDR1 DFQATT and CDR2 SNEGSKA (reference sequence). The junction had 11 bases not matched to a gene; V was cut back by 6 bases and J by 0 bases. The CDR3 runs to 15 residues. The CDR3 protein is CSASTWGRASYEQYF. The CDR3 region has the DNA TGCAGTGCCAGTACGTGGGGGAGGGCCTCCTACGAGCAGTACTTC.

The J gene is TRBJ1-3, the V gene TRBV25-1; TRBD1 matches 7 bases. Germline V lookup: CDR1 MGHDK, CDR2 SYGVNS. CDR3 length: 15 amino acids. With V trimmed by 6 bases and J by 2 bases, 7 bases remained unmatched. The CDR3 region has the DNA TGTGCCAGCAGGGACGACAGGGTGGCTGGAAACACCATATATTTT. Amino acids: CASRDDRVAGNTIYF.

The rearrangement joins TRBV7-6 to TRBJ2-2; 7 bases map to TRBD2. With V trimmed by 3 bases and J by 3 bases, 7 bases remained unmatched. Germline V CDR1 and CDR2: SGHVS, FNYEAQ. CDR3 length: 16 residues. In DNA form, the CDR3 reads TGTGCCAGCAGCTTTTCTAGCGGAGCGTACACCGGGGAGCTGTTTTTT. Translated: CASSFSSGAYTGELFF.

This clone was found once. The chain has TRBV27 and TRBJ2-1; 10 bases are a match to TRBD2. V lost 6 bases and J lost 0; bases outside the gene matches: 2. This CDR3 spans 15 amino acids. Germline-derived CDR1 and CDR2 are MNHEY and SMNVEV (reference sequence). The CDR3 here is CASRRTSGSYNEQFF. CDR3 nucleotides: TGTGCCAGCAGACGGACTAGCGGCTCCTACAATGAGCAGTTCTTC.

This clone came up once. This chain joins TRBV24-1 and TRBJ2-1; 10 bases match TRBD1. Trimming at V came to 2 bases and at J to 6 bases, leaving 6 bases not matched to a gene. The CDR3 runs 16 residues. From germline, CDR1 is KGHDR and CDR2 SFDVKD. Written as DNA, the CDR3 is TGTGCCACCAGTGATTCCGGACAGGGGGGTGGCAATGAGCAGTTCTTC. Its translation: CATSDSGQGGGNEQFF.

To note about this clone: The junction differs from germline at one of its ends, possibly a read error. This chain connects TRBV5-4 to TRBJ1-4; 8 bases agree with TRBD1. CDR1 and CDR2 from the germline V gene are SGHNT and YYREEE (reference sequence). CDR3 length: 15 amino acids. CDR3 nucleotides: TGTGCCAGCAGTTTGGGACAGGTGAATAATGAAAAACTGTTTTTT. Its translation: CASSLGQVNNEKLFF.

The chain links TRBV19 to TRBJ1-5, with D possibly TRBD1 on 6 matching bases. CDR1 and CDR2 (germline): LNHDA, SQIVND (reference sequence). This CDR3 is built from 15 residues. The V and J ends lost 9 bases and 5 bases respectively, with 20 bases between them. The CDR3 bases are TGTGCCAGCGAGCCACAGGGCTATTGGGATCAGCCCCAGCATTTT. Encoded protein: CASEPQGYWDQPQHF.

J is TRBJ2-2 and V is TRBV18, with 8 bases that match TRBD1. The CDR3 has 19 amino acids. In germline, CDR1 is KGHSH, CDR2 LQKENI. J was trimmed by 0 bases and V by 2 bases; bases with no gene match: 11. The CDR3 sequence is CASSPSVTGEWSNTGELFF. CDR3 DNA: TGTGCCAGCTCACCATCCGTGACAGGGGAGTGGTCGAACACCGGGGAGCTGTTTTTT.

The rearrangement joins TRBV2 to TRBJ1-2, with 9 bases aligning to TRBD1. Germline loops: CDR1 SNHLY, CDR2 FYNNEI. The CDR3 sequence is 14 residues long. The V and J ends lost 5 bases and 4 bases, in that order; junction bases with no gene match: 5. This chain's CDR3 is CASSPQGAIYGYTF. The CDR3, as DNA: TGTGCCAGCAGTCCACAGGGGGCGATCTATGGCTACACCTTC.

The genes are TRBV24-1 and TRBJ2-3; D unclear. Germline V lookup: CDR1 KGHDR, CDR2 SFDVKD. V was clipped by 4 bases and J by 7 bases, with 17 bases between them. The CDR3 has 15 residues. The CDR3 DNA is TGTGCCACCAGTGACCCAGTTTCCCTCCCAAATACGCAGTATTTT. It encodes CATSDPVSLPNTQYF.